These 11 T cell receptor beta chains were all obtained from the same sample, sequenced in a study of T-cell memory formation after mild COVID-19. TCRdb itself ran the 5' RACE reads through MiXCR, one entry per CDR3 protein. The sample includes roughly 600,000 distinct CDR3 sequences, approximately 19% of them seen just once. The sequenced sample consisted of PBMCs or a T cell subset sorted from them (not recorded which). Receptors originate from an adult woman who had mild COVID-19 (a few samples of this study predate the infection). Cell type and time point are not known.

At least ten counts were recorded for this clonotype. The chain is built from TRBV12-3 or TRBV12-4 and TRBJ1-1; D possibly corresponds to TRBD1 (6 bases). The CDR3 spans 13 residues. With 6 bases removed from V and 1 base from J, the gap between germline ends came to 9 bases. CDR3 residues: CASSRQENTEAFF. The CDR3 DNA follows: TGTGCCAGCAGCCGACAGGAGAACACTGAAGCTTTCTTT.

This chain links TRBV7-6 with TRBJ1-4; D perhaps matches TRBD1 (5 bases). Germline V gene sequence: CDR1 SGHVS, CDR2 FNYEAQ. V lost 5 bases to trimming and J lost 5 bases, with 15 bases between them. This CDR3 comprises 15 residues. CDR3 region: CASSLQGLLNEKLFF. CDR3 DNA sequence: TGTGCCAGCAGCCTGCAGGGCTTACTAAATGAAAAACTGTTTTTT.

The rearrangement uses TRBV20-1 and TRBJ2-1; 8 bases align to TRBD2. The V gene end was trimmed by 5 bases and the J gene end by 6 bases; junction bases not matched to a gene: 9. The germline V gene encodes CDR1 DFQATT and CDR2 SNEGSKA (reference sequence). The CDR3 sequence is 14 residues long. The CDR3 region is CSAPTDRGGNEQFF. The CDR3 coding sequence is TGCAGTGCTCCCACCGACCGGGGGGGCAATGAGCAGTTCTTC.

This clonotype has more than one count but fewer than ten. V is TRBV6-5 and J is TRBJ1-1; possibly TRBD1 for D (5 bases). The V end lost 2 bases, the J end lost 1 base, and 11 bases lay between the germline ends. This CDR3 has 15 residues. Germline V lookup: CDR1 MNHEY, CDR2 SVGAGI. As DNA, the CDR3 is TGTGCCAGCAGTTACGGTACAGGAAGGAACACTGAAGCTTTCTTT. Translation gives CASSYGTGRNTEAFF.

V gene TRBV29-1 combines with J gene TRBJ1-1; no reliable D call. This CDR3 comprises 14 residues. V dropped 3 bases and J dropped 6 bases, with 17 bases sitting between them. Germline values: CDR1 SQVTM, CDR2 ANQGSEA. This CDR3 is CSVEYGSLSSEAFF. CDR3 in DNA: TGCAGCGTTGAGTATGGCAGTTTAAGTTCTGAAGCTTTCTTT.

This clonotype was picked up many times. In nucleotides, the CDR3 is TGTGCCAGCAGCCCGATCACGGGATCCCACTATGGCTACACCTTC. Translated, it gives CASSPITGSHYGYTF. The chain joins TRBV14 to TRBJ1-2; no firm D call. Germline values: CDR1 SGHDN, CDR2 FVKESK. The V and J ends lost 4 bases and 3 bases respectively, with 15 bases between them. This CDR3 contains 15 residues.

The chain couples TRBV7-2 to TRBJ2-7, with 10 bases fitting TRBD1. The V and J ends lost 2 bases and 3 bases, in that order; junction bases with no gene match: 4. Germline V gene sequence: CDR1 SGHTA, CDR2 FQGNSA. The CDR3 is 15 residues long. The CDR3 nucleotides are TGTGCCAGCAGCTTACAAGGGACAGGGGTCTACGAGCAGTACTTC. Translating it yields CASSLQGTGVYEQYF.

The sample holds a few counts of this clonotype. The CDR3 region has the DNA TGTGCCAGCAGCACAAACAGGGGGAAAAGCACTGAAGCTTTCTTT. It translates to CASSTNRGKSTEAFF. This chain uses TRBV11-2 with TRBJ1-1, with TRBD1 matching over 8 bases. The germline gives CDR1 SGHAT, CDR2 FQNNGV. J lost 4 bases, V lost 5 bases, and 9 bases had no gene match. The CDR3 extends over 15 amino acids.

This clonotype showed up just a few times. CDR3 region: CASTSGKGTQYF. The CDR3 bases are TGTGCCAGCACCTCGGGGAAGGGGACCCAGTACTTC. This sequence joins TRBV7-2 and TRBJ2-5; D is possibly TRBD2 (5 bases). V dropped 7 bases and J dropped 7 bases, with 13 bases sitting between them. The germline CDR1 and CDR2 sequences are SGHTA and FQGNSA. The CDR3 runs 12 residues.

The chain uses TRBV5-4 and TRBJ2-7; 10 bases fit TRBD2. V was clipped by 10 bases and J by 1 base; unmatched bases: 5. The CDR3 contains 13 residues. Per germline, CDR1 SGHNT and CDR2 YYREEE (reference sequence). The DNA of the CDR3 is TGTGCCGGGAGGACTAGCGGTTCCTACGAGCAGTACTTC. Its translation: CAGRTSGSYEQYF.

This clonotype has ten or more counts. The chain combines TRBV5-4 with TRBJ2-1, with TRBD1 matching over 7 bases. Germline-derived CDR1 and CDR2 are SGHNT and YYREEE (reference sequence). The J segment lost 0 bases and the V segment lost 4 bases, leaving 4 bases of the junction unmatched. This CDR3 region has 15 residues. The CDR3 protein is CASSRDRASYNEQFF. For the CDR3, the DNA is TGTGCCAGCAGCCGAGACAGGGCCTCCTACAATGAGCAGTTCTTC.